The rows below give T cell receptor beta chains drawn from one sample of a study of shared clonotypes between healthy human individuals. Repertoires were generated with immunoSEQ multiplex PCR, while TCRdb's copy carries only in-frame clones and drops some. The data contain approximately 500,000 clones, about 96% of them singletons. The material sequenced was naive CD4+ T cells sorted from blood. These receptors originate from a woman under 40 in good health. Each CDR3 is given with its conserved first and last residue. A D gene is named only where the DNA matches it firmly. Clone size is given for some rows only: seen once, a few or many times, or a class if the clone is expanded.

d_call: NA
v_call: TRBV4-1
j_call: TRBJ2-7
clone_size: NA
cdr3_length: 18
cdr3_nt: TGCGCCAGCAGCCAAGCCGGGGGATTAGACAGGAACACCTACGAGCAGTACTTC
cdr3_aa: CASSQAGGLDRNTYEQYF

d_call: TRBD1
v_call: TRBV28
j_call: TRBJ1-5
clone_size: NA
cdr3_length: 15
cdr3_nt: TGTGCCAGCAGCCCGACAGGGATTAGCAATCAGCCCCAGCATTTT
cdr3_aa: CASSPTGISNQPQHF

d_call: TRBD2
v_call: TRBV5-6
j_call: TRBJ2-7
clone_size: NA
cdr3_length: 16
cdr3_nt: TGTGCCAGCAGCTTGGGCCCGGGACTAGCGTCCTACGAGCAGTACTTC
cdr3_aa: CASSLGPGLASYEQYF

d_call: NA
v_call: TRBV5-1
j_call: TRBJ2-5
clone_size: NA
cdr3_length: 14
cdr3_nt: TGCGCCAGCAGCTTGGCCCTGCCGGGAGAGACCCAGTACTTC
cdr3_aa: CASSLALPGETQYF

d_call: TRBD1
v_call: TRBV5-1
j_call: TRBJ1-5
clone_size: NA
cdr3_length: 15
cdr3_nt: TGCGCCAGCAGCTGGGGACAGGGCAGCAATCAGCCCCAGCATTTT
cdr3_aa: CASSWGQGSNQPQHF

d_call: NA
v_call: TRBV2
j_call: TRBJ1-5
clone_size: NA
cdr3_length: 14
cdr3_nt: TGTGCCAGCAGTGAGGCCAGTCGGAATCAGCCCCAGCATTTT
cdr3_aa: CASSEASRNQPQHF

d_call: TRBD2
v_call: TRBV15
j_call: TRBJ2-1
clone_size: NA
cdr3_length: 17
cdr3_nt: TGTGCCACCAGCGTACGACTAGCGGGAGTTCGGTACAATGAGCAGTTCTTC
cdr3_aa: CATSVRLAGVRYNEQFF

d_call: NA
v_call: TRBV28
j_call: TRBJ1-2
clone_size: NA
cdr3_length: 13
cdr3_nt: TGTGCCAGCAGTTTAGAAAGAAACTATGGCTACACCTTC
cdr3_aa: CASSLERNYGYTF

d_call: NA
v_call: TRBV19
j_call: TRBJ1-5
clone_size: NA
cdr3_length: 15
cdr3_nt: TGTGCCAGTAGTATTAAAGGGTTAGGGAGTCAGCCCCAGCATTTT
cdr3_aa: CASSIKGLGSQPQHF

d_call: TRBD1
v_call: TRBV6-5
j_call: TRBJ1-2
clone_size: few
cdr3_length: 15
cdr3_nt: TGTGCCAGCAGGACCGTCGGGACAGGTGGATATGGCTACACCTTC
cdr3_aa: CASRTVGTGGYGYTF

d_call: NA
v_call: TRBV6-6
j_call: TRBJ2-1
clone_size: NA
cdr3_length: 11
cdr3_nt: TGTGCCAGCAGTTTGCGCGGGAAGCAGTTCTTC
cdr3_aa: CASSLRGKQFF

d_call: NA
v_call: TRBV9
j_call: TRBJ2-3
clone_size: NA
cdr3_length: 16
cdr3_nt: TGTGCCAGCAGCGTAGGGGAGCGGGTGAGCACAGATACGCAGTATTTT
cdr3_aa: CASSVGERVSTDTQYF

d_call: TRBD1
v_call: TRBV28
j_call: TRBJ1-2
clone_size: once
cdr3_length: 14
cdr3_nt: TGTGCCAGCCCGAGCAGGGGGGGCGACTATGGCTACACCTTC
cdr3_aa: CASPSRGGDYGYTF

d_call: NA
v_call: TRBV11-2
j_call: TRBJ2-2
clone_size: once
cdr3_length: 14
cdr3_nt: TGTGCCAGCAGCTGGACCAGGGGATCCGGGGAGCTGTTTTTT
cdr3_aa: CASSWTRGSGELFF

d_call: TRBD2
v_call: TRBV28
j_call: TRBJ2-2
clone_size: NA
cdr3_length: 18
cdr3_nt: TGTGCCAGCAGTCCCCCTCGACTAGCGGGAACGAACACCGGGGAGCTGTTTTTT
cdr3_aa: CASSPPRLAGTNTGELFF

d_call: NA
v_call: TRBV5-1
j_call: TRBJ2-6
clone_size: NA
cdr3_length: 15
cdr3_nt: TGCGCCAGCAGCCCGGAGATCTCTGGGGCCAACGTCCTGACTTTC
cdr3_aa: CASSPEISGANVLTF

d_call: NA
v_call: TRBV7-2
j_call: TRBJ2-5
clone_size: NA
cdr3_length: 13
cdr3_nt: TGTGCCAGCAGCCGAAGTTTCGGAGAGACCCAGTACTTC
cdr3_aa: CASSRSFGETQYF

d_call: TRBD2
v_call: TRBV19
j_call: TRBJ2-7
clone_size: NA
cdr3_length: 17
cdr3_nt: TGTGCCAGTAGTATTGCCGGGACTAGCGGGAGCTCCTACGAGCAGTACTTC
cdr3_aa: CASSIAGTSGSSYEQYF

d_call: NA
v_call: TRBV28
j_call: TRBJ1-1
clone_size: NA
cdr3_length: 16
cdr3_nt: TGTGCCAGCAGTTTTGGGGGGCGCGGGGGGAACACTGAAGCTTTCTTT
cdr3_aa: CASSFGGRGGNTEAFF

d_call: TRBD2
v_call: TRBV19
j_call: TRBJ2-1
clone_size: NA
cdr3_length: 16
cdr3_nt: TGTGCCAGTAGTATGAGTAGCGGGAGTTGGGGCAATGAGCAGTTCTTC
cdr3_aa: CASSMSSGSWGNEQFF

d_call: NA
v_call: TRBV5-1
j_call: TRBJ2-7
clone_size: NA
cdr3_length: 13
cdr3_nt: TGCGCCAGCAGCTCGTCTTTTCCCTACGAGCAGTACTTC
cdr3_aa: CASSSSFPYEQYF

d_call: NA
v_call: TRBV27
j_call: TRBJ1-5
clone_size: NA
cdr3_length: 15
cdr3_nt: TGTGCCAGCAGTTTAGTGGGGACAAGCAATCAGCCCCAGCATTTT
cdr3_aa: CASSLVGTSNQPQHF

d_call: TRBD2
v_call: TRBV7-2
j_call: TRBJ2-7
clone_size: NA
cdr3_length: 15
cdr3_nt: TGTGCCAGCAGCTTAGGCGGGGGATCCTCCTACGAGCAGTACTTC
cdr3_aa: CASSLGGGSSYEQYF

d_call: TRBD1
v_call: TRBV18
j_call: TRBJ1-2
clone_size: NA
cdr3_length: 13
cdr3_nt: TGTGCCAGCTCGCCCGGGACAGGGGACCGCTACACCTTC
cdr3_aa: CASSPGTGDRYTF

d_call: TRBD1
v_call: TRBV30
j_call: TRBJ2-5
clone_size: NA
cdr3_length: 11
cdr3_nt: TGTGCCTGTCAGGGGGCTGAGACCCAGTACTTC
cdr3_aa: CACQGAETQYF

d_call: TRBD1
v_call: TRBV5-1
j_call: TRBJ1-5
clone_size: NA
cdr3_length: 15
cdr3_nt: TGCGCCAGCAGCCCTACAGGGGCGGCGGGCCAGCCCCAGCATTTT
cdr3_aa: CASSPTGAAGQPQHF

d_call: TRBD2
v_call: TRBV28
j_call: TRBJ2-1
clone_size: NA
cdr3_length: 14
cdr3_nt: TGTGCCAGCAGTTTGGGACTAGGGAACAATGAGCAGTTCTTC
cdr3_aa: CASSLGLGNNEQFF

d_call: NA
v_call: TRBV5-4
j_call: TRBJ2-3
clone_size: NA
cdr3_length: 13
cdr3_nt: TGTGCCAGCAGCCCAAGTGGGACTTCACTTCGGTATTTT
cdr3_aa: CASSPSGTSLRYF

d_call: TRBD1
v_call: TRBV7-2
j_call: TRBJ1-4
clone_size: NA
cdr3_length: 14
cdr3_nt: TGTGCCAGCAGCCCCGGGACAGGGGGCAACTGGCTGTTTTTT
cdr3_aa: CASSPGTGGNWLFF

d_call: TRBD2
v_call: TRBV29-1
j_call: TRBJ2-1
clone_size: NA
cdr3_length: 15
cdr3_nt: TGCAGCGTTGAGGGACTACCCGAGGGAGGAAATGAGCAGTTCTTC
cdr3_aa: CSVEGLPEGGNEQFF

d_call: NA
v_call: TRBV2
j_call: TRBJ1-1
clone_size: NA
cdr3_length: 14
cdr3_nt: TGTGCCACCACAGTGAGTTCAGGGAACACTGAAGCTTTCTTT
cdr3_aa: CATTVSSGNTEAFF

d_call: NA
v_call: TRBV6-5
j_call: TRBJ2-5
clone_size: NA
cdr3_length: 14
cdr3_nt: TGTGCCAGCGGCCGGGTCGCAGCGGGAGAGACCCAGTACTTC
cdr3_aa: CASGRVAAGETQYF

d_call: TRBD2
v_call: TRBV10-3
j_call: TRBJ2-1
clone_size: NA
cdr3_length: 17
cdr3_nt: TGTGCCATCAGTGAGTCAGGAGCGGGAGTCTCCTACAATGAGCAGTTCTTC
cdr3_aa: CAISESGAGVSYNEQFF

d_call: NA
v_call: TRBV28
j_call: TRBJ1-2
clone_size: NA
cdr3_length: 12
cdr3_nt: TGTGCCAGCGGCCGGCCTAACTATGGCTACACCTTC
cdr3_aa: CASGRPNYGYTF

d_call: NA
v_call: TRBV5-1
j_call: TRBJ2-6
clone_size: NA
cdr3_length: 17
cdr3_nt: TGCGCCAGCAGCCCTCTCTCACGGGTCTCTGGGGCCAACGTCCTGACTTTC
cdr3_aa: CASSPLSRVSGANVLTF

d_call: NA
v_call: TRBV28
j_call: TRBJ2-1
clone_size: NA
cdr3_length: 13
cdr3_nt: TGTGCCAGCATGCGGGAAGACTACAATGAGCAGTTCTTC
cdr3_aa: CASMREDYNEQFF

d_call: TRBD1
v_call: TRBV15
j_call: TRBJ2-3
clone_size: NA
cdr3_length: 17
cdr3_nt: TGTGCCACCAGCACTGGGACAGGGGGGGGATACACAGATACGCAGTATTTT
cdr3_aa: CATSTGTGGGYTDTQYF

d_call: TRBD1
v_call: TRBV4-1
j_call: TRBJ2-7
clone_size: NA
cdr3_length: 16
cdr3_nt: TGCGCCAGCAGCCAACCGACCCGGGACAGGGGGCGCGAGCAGTACTTC
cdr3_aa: CASSQPTRDRGREQYF

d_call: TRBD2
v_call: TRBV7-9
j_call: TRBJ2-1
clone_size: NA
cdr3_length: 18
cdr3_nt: TGTGCCAGCAGCTTAGCCAGCGCTACGGGAGGGCTTTACAATGAGCAGTTCTTC
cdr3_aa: CASSLASATGGLYNEQFF

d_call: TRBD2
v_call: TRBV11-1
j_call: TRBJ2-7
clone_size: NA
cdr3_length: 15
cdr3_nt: TGTGCCAGCAGCTTAGGTGCTAGCGGAATTTACGAGCAGTACTTC
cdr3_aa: CASSLGASGIYEQYF

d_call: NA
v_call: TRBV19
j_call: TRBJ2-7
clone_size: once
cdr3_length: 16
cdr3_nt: TGTGCCAGTAGCCGCGGGACAAAGCACTACTCCTACGAGCAGTACTTC
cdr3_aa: CASSRGTKHYSYEQYF

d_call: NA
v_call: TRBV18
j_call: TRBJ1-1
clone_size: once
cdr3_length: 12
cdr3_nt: TGTGCCAGCTCACCACTGGGCAGGGAAGCTTTCTTT
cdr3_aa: CASSPLGREAFF

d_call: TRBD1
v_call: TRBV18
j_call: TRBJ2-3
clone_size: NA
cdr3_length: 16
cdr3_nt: TGTGCCAGCTCACTTTATGGGCAGGGGGCCACAGATACGCAGTATTTT
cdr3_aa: CASSLYGQGATDTQYF